The entry below gives a single T cell receptor beta chain sequence along with its context. Its cognate antigen is unknown. This sample is drawn from a study of human T cells and chemical hapten exposure. Study-wide background: Throughout the approximately 25-week study, diphenylcyclopropenone was applied weekly to the patients' scalps.

General study findings and limits: Among TCRs, those above 1 in 1000 frequency were unaffected by DPC sensitization.

Time point meaning: patch test 2, 6 weeks after DPC sensitization. Treatment meaning: therapeutic diphenylcyclopropenone sensitization with weekly scalp DPC. Single cDNA molecules in the library carried unique molecular identifiers attached during preparation. MiXCR, applied by TCRdb to the RACE reads, yields one record per CDR3 protein. The sample holds just over 350,000 distinct CDR3 sequences, around 6% seen once. V dropped 2 bases and J dropped 1 base, with 10 bases sitting between them. CDR3 length: 15 amino acids. Germline-derived CDR1 and CDR2 are SGDLS and YYNGEE. Sequencing used whole blood, obtained in connection with sensitization to the hapten diphenylcyclopropenone (DPC). This receptor was obtained from a woman between 18 and 29 years old with alopecia areata. Some clones in this sample may be carry-over from other donors' samples. V gene TRBV9 combines with J gene TRBJ2-1, with D possibly being TRBD1 or TRBD2 (6 bases each). CDR3 in DNA: TGTGCCAGCAGCGTTCCGGGGGCGTCCTACAATGAGCAGTTCTTC. This codes for CASSVPGASYNEQFF. The full variable domain, completed using reference TRBV9 and TRBJ2-1, is DSGVTQTPKHLITATGQRVTLRCSPRSGDLSVYWYQQSLDQGLQFLIQYYNGEERAKGNILERFSAQQFPDLHSELNLSSLELGDSALYFCASSVPGASYNEQFFGPGTRLTVL.